The clone carrying this T cell receptor beta chain has just a few counts. The target antigen is unknown. The data belong to a study of T cell clones after liver transplantation. Study-wide context: In this trial, immunosuppression withdrawal was attempted within 2 years of liver transplant. Blood was drawn pre-transplant, before withdrawal, and after full or failed withdrawal.

The data were produced by immunoSEQ multiplex PCR, yet TCRdb's version contains in-frame clones alone and is incomplete. Among just over 60,000 clones listed, 71% were seen once. Study-level points and caveats: In two subjects, few donor cells limited the measurable donor-reactive repertoire. Rather than being deleted, graft donor-reactive T cells may have moved into the graft.

The CDR3 loop spans 12 amino acids. The germline gives CDR1 GTSNPN, CDR2 SVGIG (reference sequence). The germline V and J ends were trimmed by 3 bases and 0 bases, with 4 bases remaining between them. The J gene is TRBJ2-3, the V gene TRBV30; D unclear. This clonotype originated in a human donor who received a liver transplant. Sequencing was performed on CD4+ T cells from blood, taken before liver transplant. CDR3 protein: CAWSSSTDTQYF. The CDR3, as DNA: TGTGCCTGGAGCTCTAGCACAGATACGCAGTATTTT.